The next 24 T cell receptor beta chains were all read from a single sample in a study of CD8 T cells in ankylosing spondylitis. Findings and caveats of the study: For ankylosing spondylitis blood, a TCR beta motif of seven to nine highly homologous variants appeared characteristic.

TCRdb reprocessed the 5' RACE reads via MiXCR and lists one record per CDR3 protein. This table holds under 950,000 distinct CDR3 sequences, roughly 20% found once. These receptors have no known antigen. Sequenced input: blood, either unsorted or a sorted T cell fraction (not recorded which). The receptors come from a male donor with ankylosing spondylitis.

This clonotype came up a few times. The rearrangement uses TRBV7-2 and TRBJ1-2; D is undetermined. The CDR3 spans 15 residues. CDR1 and CDR2 from the germline V gene are SGHTA and FQGNSA. V lost 5 bases and J lost 5, with 18 bases in between. The CDR3 sequence: CASSSPEGRLYGYTF. Here the CDR3 DNA reads TGTGCCAGCAGCAGCCCAGAGGGCAGACTTTATGGCTACACCTTC.

This chain uses TRBV7-9 with TRBJ2-3; unclear D gene. Per germline, CDR1 SEHNR and CDR2 FQNEAQ (reference sequence). This CDR3 is built from 14 residues. V was clipped by 4 bases and J by 3 bases, with 11 bases between them. This CDR3 is CASSSIPPTDTQYF. The CDR3, as DNA: TGTGCCAGCAGCTCCATACCTCCAACAGATACGCAGTATTTT.

This clonotype showed up just a few times. The V gene is TRBV9, the J gene TRBJ2-1, with D possibly TRBD2 on 6 matching bases. CDR3 size: 16 residues. V lost 0 bases and J 7 bases, leaving 17 bases between the germline ends. The V gene's germline CDR1 is SGDLS and CDR2 YYNGEE. The CDR3 spells CASSVVTGVGQNEQFF. CDR3 bases: TGTGCCAGCAGCGTAGTTACGGGGGTGGGGCAAAATGAGCAGTTCTTC.

V usage is TRBV15 and J usage is TRBJ2-2; unclear D gene. V lost 5 bases and J 8 bases, leaving 6 bases between the germline ends. This CDR3 contains 11 residues. Germline CDR1 is LNHNV and CDR2 is YYDKDF (reference sequence). Written as DNA, the CDR3 is TGTGCCACCAGCCGAAGAGGGGAGCTGTTTTTT. Translation gives CATSRRGELFF.

The genes are TRBV5-1 and TRBJ2-1; 11 positions match TRBD2. Germline V gene sequence: CDR1 SGHRS, CDR2 YFSETQ. CDR3 length: 16 amino acids. V lost 8 bases to trimming and J lost 6 bases; unmatched junction nucleotides: 13. CDR3 region: CASKRVAGGTANEQFF. The CDR3 coding sequence is TGCGCCAGTAAGCGAGTAGCGGGAGGGACAGCCAATGAGCAGTTCTTC.

This clonotype was counted between two and nine times. J is TRBJ2-5 and V is TRBV20-1; D is possibly TRBD2 (5 bases). Germline V gene data show CDR1 as DFQATT and CDR2 as SNEGSKA (reference sequence). V lost 2 bases, J lost 4 bases, and 14 bases lay in between. This CDR3 spans 14 amino acids. CDR3 nucleotide sequence: TGCAGTGCTAGACCCGGGGATAGTGGAGAGACCCAGTACTTC. Protein sequence: CSARPGDSGETQYF.

The chain is built from TRBV11-2 and TRBJ2-5; D is tentatively TRBD1 or TRBD2 (5 bases each). Germline V lookup: CDR1 SGHAT, CDR2 FQNNGV. The CDR3 extends over 14 amino acids. V dropped 0 bases and J dropped 7 bases, with 12 bases sitting between them. CDR3 sequence: CASSLDIDGGTQYF. Here the CDR3 DNA reads TGTGCCAGCAGCTTAGATATCGATGGGGGGACCCAGTACTTC.

There are a few counts of this clonotype. This chain links TRBV7-2 with TRBJ1-2; no clear D. CDR3 length equals 13 residues. V dropped 5 bases and J dropped 8 bases, with 15 bases sitting between them. Germline CDR1 reads SGHTA; CDR2 reads FQGNSA. Written as DNA, the CDR3 is TGTGCCAGCAGCCCCATTGTAGCCGGGGGCTACACCTTC. It codes for CASSPIVAGGYTF.

V is TRBV18 and J is TRBJ2-5; TRBD2 agrees at 7 bases. In germline, CDR1 is KGHSH, CDR2 LQKENI. The CDR3 extends over 15 amino acids. Trimming at V came to 3 bases and at J to 2 bases, leaving 6 bases not matched to a gene. CDR3 amino acids: CASSPGERGQETQYF. The CDR3 coding sequence is TGTGCCAGCTCACCGGGAGAGCGGGGACAAGAGACCCAGTACTTC.

This chain links TRBV20-1 with TRBJ2-3; the match to TRBD2 covers 10 bases. The CDR3 length is 16 residues. V was clipped by 3 bases and J by 7 bases; unmatched bases: 13. Germline-derived CDR1 and CDR2 are DFQATT and SNEGSKA (reference sequence). DNA for the CDR3: TGCAGTGCTAGTCAGCTGAAGGCTAGCGGGGGTTATACGCAGTATTTT. Amino acid sequence: CSASQLKASGGYTQYF.

This clonotype was counted between two and nine times. This sequence joins TRBV7-2 and TRBJ1-2; 8 bases align to TRBD1. Germline assignment: CDR1 SGHTA and CDR2 FQGNSA. The length of the CDR3 is 14 residues. V gave up 6 bases and J gave up 6 bases; unmatched junction bases: 9. CDR3 region: CASSPSRGLDGYTF. For the CDR3, the DNA is TGTGCCAGCAGTCCCTCCAGGGGGCTGGATGGCTACACCTTC.

The rearrangement joins TRBV29-1 to TRBJ2-2; TRBD2 is a possible D gene (8 bases). The CDR3 length is 14 residues. Germline lookup yields CDR1 SQVTM and CDR2 ANQGSEA. The V gene lost 7 bases and the J gene lost 3 bases, with 15 bases spanning the gap. In nucleotides, the CDR3 is TGCAGCGCCAGGGGGACTAGTCACACCGGGGAGCTGTTTTTT. Its translation: CSARGTSHTGELFF.

This clonotype was counted only a few times. V gene TRBV10-3 combines with J gene TRBJ2-5; 7 bases match TRBD2. V shed 4 bases and J 1 base; nucleotides not matched to a gene: 6. CDR3 length: 15 residues. Germline CDR1 ENHRY, CDR2 SYGVKD. CDR3 in amino acids: CAISGDPGGQETQYF. The CDR3, as DNA: TGTGCCATCAGTGGAGACCCGGGGGGCCAAGAGACCCAGTACTTC.

The J gene is TRBJ1-1, the V gene TRBV2; tentatively, D is TRBD1 (6 bases). The V gene lost 6 bases and the J gene lost 1 base, with 12 bases spanning the gap. The CDR3 contains 14 residues. The germline V gene has CDR1 SNHLY and CDR2 FYNNEI. The CDR3 DNA follows: TGTGCCAGCAGCGCCTACAGGGAGAACACTGAAGCTTTCTTT. Translated, it gives CASSAYRENTEAFF.

This clonotype was counted only a few times. J is TRBJ1-6 and V is TRBV27; a weak D match, TRBD1 (5 bases). V lost 3 bases and J lost 10, with 10 bases in between. CDR3 size: 13 residues. Germline V gene lookup returns CDR1 MNHEY and CDR2 SMNVEV (reference sequence). CDR3 sequence (DNA): TGTGCCAGCAGTTTCCCTGGGGGGTCACCCCTCCACTTT. It yields the protein CASSFPGGSPLHF.

This chain joins TRBV7-9 and TRBJ2-1, with 7 nucleotides matching TRBD1. The CDR3 is 15 amino acids. Unmatched junction bases numbered 9, after V lost 2 bases and J lost 8 bases. Germline V CDR1 and CDR2: SEHNR, FQNEAQ (reference sequence). The CDR3 loop reads CASSLPVTGVYEQFF. The DNA for the CDR3 is TGTGCCAGCAGCTTACCCGTTACAGGGGTGTATGAGCAGTTCTTC.

This chain links TRBV6-2 or TRBV6-3 with TRBJ2-7; TRBD1 aligns across 7 bases. With 8 bases clipped from V and 0 bases from J, the junction kept 4 bases outside the gene matches. Looked up from germline, CDR1 is MNHEY and CDR2 is SVGEGT. The CDR3 runs 13 residues. The CDR3 DNA sequence: TGTGCCAGCGAGGGGGCCGCCTCCTACGAGCAGTACTTC. Protein: CASEGAASYEQYF.

This chain joins TRBV3-1 and TRBJ2-3; 8 bases match TRBD2. The V and J ends lost 5 bases and 4 bases, in that order; junction bases with no gene match: 11. CDR1 is LGHDT and CDR2 is YNNKEL in the germline V gene (reference sequence). The CDR3 contains 16 residues. The CDR3 spells CASSATTGGESDTQYF. The CDR3 DNA sequence: TGTGCCAGCAGCGCTACTACCGGGGGGGAGTCAGATACGCAGTATTTT.

This clonotype has just a few counts. The chain links TRBV4-1 to TRBJ2-7; TRBD1 might be the D (7 bases). In germline, CDR1 is MGHRA, CDR2 YSYEKL. The CDR3 has 15 residues. V was cut by 1 base and J by 3 bases, with 13 bases left in between. The CDR3 DNA reads TGCGCCAGCAGCCAAGTGCAGCAGGGGGGCTACGAGCAGTACTTC. Protein: CASSQVQQGGYEQYF.

This chain links TRBV11-2 with TRBJ2-1, with D unclear. This CDR3 spans 12 amino acids. CDR1 SGHAT and CDR2 FQNNGV come from the germline V gene. V lost 2 bases, J lost 8 bases, and 7 bases lay in between. The CDR3 here is CASSLRVHEQFF. Written as DNA, the CDR3 is TGTGCCAGCAGCTTACGGGTCCATGAGCAGTTCTTC.

CDR3 in DNA: TGCGCCAGCAGCTTTGTCGGCTCTGGAAACACCATATATTTT. This sequence encodes CASSFVGSGNTIYF. This chain connects TRBV5-1 to TRBJ1-3; D is uncertain. Trimming cost V 2 bases and J 0 bases, with 6 bases left between them. Per the germline V gene, CDR1 is SGHRS and CDR2 is YFSETQ. The CDR3 covers 14 residues.

This clonotype was counted between two and nine times. At one of its ends the junction is not consistent with the germline gene, which may arise from a read error. This chain links TRBV4-1 with TRBJ2-1; TRBD2 matches at 10 bases. Germline V gene sequence: CDR1 MGHRA, CDR2 YSYEKL. This CDR3 has 20 amino acids. CDR3: CASSQDPGLAGVSSYKEQFF. CDR3 sequence (DNA): TGCGCCAGCAGCCAAGATCCGGGGCTAGCGGGAGTTTCCTCCTACAAGGAGCAGTTCTTC.

This clonotype occurred a few times. The chain has TRBV14 and TRBJ2-1; TRBD1 matches 9 bases. After removal of 4 bases from V and 6 bases from J, the junction contained 10 bases not matched to a gene. The CDR3 has 16 amino acids. Germline V gene sequence: CDR1 SGHDN, CDR2 FVKESK. The CDR3 DNA is TGTGCCAGCAGCCGGCTCCGGACAGGGGTTTCCAATGAGCAGTTCTTC. It yields the protein CASSRLRTGVSNEQFF.

This clonotype was observed a handful of times. This sequence joins TRBV7-3 and TRBJ2-7; TRBD2 aligns across 11 bases. Germline values: CDR1 SGHTA, CDR2 FQGTGA. The CDR3 has 14 amino acids. J was trimmed by 6 bases and V by 0 bases; bases with no gene match: 1. CDR3 sequence reads: CASSLTGTSGEQYF. The DNA of the CDR3 is TGTGCCAGCAGCTTAACTGGGACTAGCGGCGAGCAGTACTTC. The full variable domain, with the rest looked up from reference TRBV7-3 and TRBJ2-7, is GAGVSQTPSNKVTEKGKYVELRCDPISGHTALYWYRQSLGQGPEFLIYFQGTGAADDSGLPNDRFFAVRPEGSVSTLKIQRTERGDSAVYLCASSLTGTSGEQYFGPGTRLTVT.